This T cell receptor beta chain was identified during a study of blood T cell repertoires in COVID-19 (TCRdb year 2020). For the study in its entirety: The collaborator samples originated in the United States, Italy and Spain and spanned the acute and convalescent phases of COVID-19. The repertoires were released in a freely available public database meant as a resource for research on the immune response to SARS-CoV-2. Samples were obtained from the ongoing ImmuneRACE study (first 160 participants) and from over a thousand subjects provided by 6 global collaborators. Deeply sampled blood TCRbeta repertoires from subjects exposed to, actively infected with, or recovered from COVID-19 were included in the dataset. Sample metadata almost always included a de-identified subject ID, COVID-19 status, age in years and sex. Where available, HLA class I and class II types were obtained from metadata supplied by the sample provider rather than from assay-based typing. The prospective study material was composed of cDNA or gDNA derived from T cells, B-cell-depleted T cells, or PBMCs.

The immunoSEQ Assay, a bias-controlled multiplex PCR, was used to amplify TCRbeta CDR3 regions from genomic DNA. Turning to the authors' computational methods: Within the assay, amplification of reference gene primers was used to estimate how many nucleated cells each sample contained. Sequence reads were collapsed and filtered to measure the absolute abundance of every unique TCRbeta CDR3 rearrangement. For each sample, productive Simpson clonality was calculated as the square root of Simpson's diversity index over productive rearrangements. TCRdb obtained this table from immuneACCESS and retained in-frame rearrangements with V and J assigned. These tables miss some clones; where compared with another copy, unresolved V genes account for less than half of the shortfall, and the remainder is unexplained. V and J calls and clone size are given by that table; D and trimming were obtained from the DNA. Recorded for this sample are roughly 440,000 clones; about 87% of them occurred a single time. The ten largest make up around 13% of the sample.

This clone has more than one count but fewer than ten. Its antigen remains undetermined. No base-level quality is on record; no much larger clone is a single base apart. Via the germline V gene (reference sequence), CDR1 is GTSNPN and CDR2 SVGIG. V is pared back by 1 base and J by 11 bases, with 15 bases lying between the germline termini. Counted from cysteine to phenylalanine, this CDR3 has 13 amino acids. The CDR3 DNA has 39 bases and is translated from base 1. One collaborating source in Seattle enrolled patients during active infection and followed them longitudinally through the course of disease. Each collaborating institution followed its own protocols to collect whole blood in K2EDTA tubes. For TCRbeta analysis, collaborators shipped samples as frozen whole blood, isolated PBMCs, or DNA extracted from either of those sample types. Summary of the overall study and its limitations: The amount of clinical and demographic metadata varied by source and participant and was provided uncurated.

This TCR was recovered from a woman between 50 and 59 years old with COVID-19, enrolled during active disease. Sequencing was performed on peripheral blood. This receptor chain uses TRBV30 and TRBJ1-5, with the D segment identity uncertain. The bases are TGTGCCTGGAGTGCCGTCCGAGATCGGGCCCAGCATTTT. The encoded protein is CAWSAVRDRAQHF.